This T cell receptor beta chain was identified during a study of blood T cell repertoires in COVID-19. This CDR3 comprises 18 residues. CDR1 is SGHAT and CDR2 is FQNNGV in the germline V gene. V trimming: 3 bases; J trimming: 5 bases; junction bases outside the gene matches: 18. In the authors' workflow: Estimated nucleated cell counts came from reference gene primer amplification. Data came from immunoSEQ multiplex PCR; TCRdb stores just in-frame clones and leaves some out. That table gives V, J and clone size, and the DNA gave D and trimming. The table includes about 210,000 clones, around 91% detected once.

The source of this sequence is a woman aged 35 to 49 with acute or convalescent COVID-19. This chain connects TRBV11-2 to TRBJ2-5; TRBD1 matches at 7 bases. Sequences were obtained from peripheral blood. The CDR3 spells CASSFRSRDSIGWETQYF. For the CDR3, the DNA is TGTGCCAGCAGCTTTCGCTCCAGGGACAGTATCGGGTGGGAGACCCAGTACTTC.